The 27 T cell receptor beta chains reported below all come from one sample, sequenced in a study of T-cell reconstitution after alpha-beta-depleted transplantation in children. For TCRbeta, the library was prepared with unique molecular identifiers. TCRdb redid the calling of the PCR reads with MiXCR, one entry per CDR3 protein. The table lists about 120,000 distinct CDR3 sequences, approximately 10% of them singletons, with around 8.2% in the top ten. Sequenced material: PBMCs from the stem cell graft donor, taken from the stem cell graft. Receptors originate from a human donor who donated a stem cell graft to a child with acute lymphoblastic leukemia.

In its sample, this clonotype was seen many times. The rearrangement joins TRBV10-3 to TRBJ1-3; 8 bases align to TRBD1. The junction had 11 bases not matched to a gene; V was cut back by 0 bases and J by 7 bases. The germline gives CDR1 ENHRY, CDR2 SYGVKD. The CDR3 runs 17 residues. The CDR3 coding sequence is TGTGCCATCAGTGAGTCCGCGGACAGGGTGCTTCGGAACACCATATATTTT. Translating it yields CAISESADRVLRNTIYF.

The genes are TRBV7-3 and TRBJ2-6, with D maybe TRBD2 (6 bases). Trimming took 5 bases from V and 0 from J, leaving 20 bases between them. There are 19 residues in the CDR3. CDR1 and CDR2 from the germline V gene are SGHTA and FQGTGA. CDR3 nucleotides: TGTGCCAGCAGCCTGGCCCTCGGGGGAGCCTCCTCTGGGGCCAACGTCCTGACTTTC. Translated, it gives CASSLALGGASSGANVLTF.

This chain joins TRBV19 and TRBJ1-5, with 8 bases matching TRBD1. J gave up 8 bases and V 1 base, and 7 bases lay outside the gene matches. CDR3 length: 15 amino acids. Germline loops: CDR1 LNHDA, CDR2 SQIVND (reference sequence). CDR3 region: CASSIAGQGAEPQHF. CDR3 DNA sequence: TGTGCCAGTAGTATAGCCGGACAGGGTGCGGAGCCCCAGCATTTT.

At least ten counts were recorded for this clonotype. The chain links TRBV19 to TRBJ1-5, with TRBD1 identical over 7 bases. Per the germline V gene, CDR1 is LNHDA and CDR2 is SQIVND (reference sequence). CDR3 length equals 12 residues. V was clipped by 8 bases and J by 5 bases; unmatched bases: 3. This CDR3 reads CASCQGDQPQHF. CDR3 DNA sequence: TGTGCCAGTTGCCAGGGGGATCAGCCCCAGCATTTT.

V is TRBV3-1 and J is TRBJ2-7; D might be TRBD1 or TRBD2, each matching 5 bases. This CDR3 spans 12 amino acids. Deletions cut 4 bases from V and 12 bases from J, with 16 bases between. Germline V lookup: CDR1 LGHDT, CDR2 YNNKEL (reference sequence). The CDR3 region has the DNA TGTGCCAGCAGCCGTGCAGGGAGAAGTAGGTACTTC. It specifies CASSRAGRSRYF.

This clonotype was found many times. V usage is TRBV7-3 and J usage is TRBJ2-2, with D perhaps given as TRBD1 or TRBD2 (6 bases each). Trimming left V 0 bases short and J 4 bases short, with 18 bases between. Germline V gives CDR1 SGHTA, CDR2 FQGTGA. The CDR3 has 18 residues. CDR3 DNA: TGTGCCAGCAGCTTAACCGGGGCCGGGGGCCGCGGCACCGGGGAGCTGTTTTTT. Its protein product is CASSLTGAGGRGTGELFF.

This clonotype was picked up many times. The chain couples TRBV12-3 or TRBV12-4 to TRBJ2-1; 8 positions match TRBD2. The ends lost 7 bases at V and 5 bases at J; junction bases unmatched: 10. The CDR3 length is 15 residues. In DNA form, the CDR3 reads TGTGCCAGCAATTGGGGCGGGGGGACCAACAATGAGCAGTTCTTC. This gives the protein CASNWGGGTNNEQFF.

Concerning this clonotype itself: A read error is possible here, since a much larger clone lies one base away. This chain uses TRBV7-2 with TRBJ1-4; TRBD1 matches at 8 bases. From germline, CDR1 is SGHTA and CDR2 FQGNSA. This CDR3 comprises 16 residues. V dropped 0 bases and J dropped 8; count of bases not matched to a gene: 8. In DNA, the CDR3 is TGTGCCAGCAGCTTAGCGCCACAGGGGGGGAAGGAAAAACTGTTTTTT. Translating gives CASSLAPQGGKEKLFF.

This clonotype has at least ten counts. V usage is TRBV7-2 and J usage is TRBJ2-5; 10 bases are shared with TRBD1. This CDR3 spans 16 amino acids. In germline, CDR1 is SGHTA, CDR2 FQGNSA. V lost 5 bases to trimming and J lost 2 bases; unmatched junction nucleotides: 8. This CDR3 is CASSLYRDRGQETQYF. The CDR3 region has the DNA TGTGCCAGCAGCCTCTACCGGGACAGGGGACAAGAGACCCAGTACTTC.

This clonotype was counted many times. The chain uses TRBV19 and TRBJ2-3, with 10 bases lining up with TRBD2. The CDR3 runs to 13 residues. Trimming took 8 bases from V and 6 from J; bases not matched to a gene: 5. CDR1 LNHDA and CDR2 SQIVND come from the germline V gene (reference sequence). The CDR3 DNA reads as TGTGCCAGTGTAGCGGGAGGATCGGATACGCAGTATTTT. It specifies CASVAGGSDTQYF.

V gene TRBV20-1 combines with J gene TRBJ1-2; 7 bases agree with TRBD1. With V trimmed by 6 bases and J by 4 bases, 11 bases remained unmatched. From germline, CDR1 is DFQATT and CDR2 SNEGSKA (reference sequence). This CDR3 is built from 14 residues. The CDR3 coding sequence is TGCAGTGCCCTTCCCCCGGGACAGTCCTATGGCTACACCTTC. Translated: CSALPPGQSYGYTF.

This sequence joins TRBV18 and TRBJ2-2; 7 bases line up with TRBD1. CDR3 size: 16 residues. V was pared by 0 bases and J by 1 base, with 2 bases of the junction left unmatched. CDR1 and CDR2 from the germline V gene are KGHSH and LQKENI. The CDR3 DNA reads as TGTGCCAGCTCACCACCGGGACAGCTGAACACCGGGGAGCTGTTTTTT. Translation gives CASSPPGQLNTGELFF.

This clonotype appeared many times. The chain couples TRBV6-5 to TRBJ2-5; unclear D gene. The CDR3 loop spans 13 amino acids. Trimming took 2 bases from V and 4 from J, leaving 8 bases between them. The V gene's germline CDR1 is MNHEY and CDR2 SVGAGI. CDR3: CASSYGLVETQYF. For the CDR3, the DNA is TGTGCCAGCAGTTACGGGCTAGTAGAGACCCAGTACTTC.

This clonotype was observed many times. The chain combines TRBV6-1 with TRBJ2-3; 8 bases fit TRBD2. This CDR3 has 15 amino acids. Germline trimming cut 6 bases from V and 3 bases from J; bases unmatched to any gene: 8. Germline assignment: CDR1 MNHNS and CDR2 SASEGT. The CDR3 coding sequence is TGTGCCAGCAGAACAAGCGGGAGAGTTACAGATACGCAGTATTTT. As protein: CASRTSGRVTDTQYF.

This clonotype was detected ten times or more. The chain uses TRBV7-9 and TRBJ2-3; TRBD1 matches at 9 bases. The V segment lost 5 bases and the J segment 3 bases; nucleotides outside the gene matches: 12. The CDR3 totals 17 residues. In germline, CDR1 is SEHNR, CDR2 FQNEAQ (reference sequence). This CDR3 reads CASSPLPGTGKTDTQYF. CDR3 DNA sequence: TGTGCCAGCAGCCCTCTTCCCGGGACAGGGAAGACAGATACGCAGTATTTT.

This clonotype was counted many times. The chain recombines TRBV5-1 with TRBJ2-2, with D perhaps TRBD2 (5 bases). V dropped 4 bases and J dropped 6 bases, with 13 bases sitting between them. The CDR3 extends over 14 amino acids. Germline V CDR1 and CDR2: SGHRS, YFSETQ. This chain's CDR3 is CASSPLMRAGELFF. The CDR3 bases are TGCGCCAGCAGCCCTCTAATGCGGGCCGGGGAGCTGTTTTTT.

For this clonotype: A much larger clone differs from this one at a single base, so this may be a read error. J is TRBJ1-6 and V is TRBV18; D gene ambiguous. The CDR3 sequence is 13 residues long. Germline CDR1 reads KGHSH; CDR2 reads LQKENI. In DNA form, the CDR3 reads TGTCCCAGCTCACCGTCCTACAATTCACCCCTCCACTTT. Translated: CPSSPSYNSPLHF.

This clonotype occurred many times. This chain joins TRBV30 and TRBJ2-7; 9 bases match TRBD1. The CDR3 length is 14 residues. CDR1 GTSNPN and CDR2 SVGIG come from the germline V gene (reference sequence). V gave up 2 bases and J gave up 2 bases; unmatched junction bases: 4. Written as DNA, the CDR3 is TGTGCCTGGAGTTTGGACAGGGGCCCCTACGAGCAGTACTTC. It translates to CAWSLDRGPYEQYF.

At least ten counts were recorded for this clonotype. This chain links TRBV7-2 with TRBJ1-1; no firm D call. The germline V gene has CDR1 SGHTA and CDR2 FQGNSA. Trimming left V 9 bases short and J 3 bases short, with 17 bases between. The CDR3 is 14 residues long. CDR3 protein: CASRRESKYTEAFF. DNA for the CDR3: TGTGCCAGTCGGAGGGAGTCGAAGTACACTGAAGCTTTCTTT.

The rearrangement uses TRBV7-2 and TRBJ2-3; no clear D. The CDR3 contains 13 residues. V was trimmed by 1 base and J by 11 bases, leaving 13 bases between them. The germline V gene encodes CDR1 SGHTA and CDR2 FQGNSA. CDR3 DNA: TGTGCCAGCAGCTTAGGGCCCGGTCAAGGGCAGTATTTT. Amino acid sequence: CASSLGPGQGQYF.

The sample holds many counts of this clonotype. The gene calls are TRBV5-1 and TRBJ2-3; a possible D gene is TRBD2 (5 bases). V lost 0 bases and J lost 2, with 10 bases in between. This CDR3 contains 15 residues. Germline V gene sequence: CDR1 SGHRS, CDR2 YFSETQ. The CDR3: CASSLASDYTDTQYF. In DNA, the CDR3 is TGCGCCAGCAGCTTGGCCAGTGACTACACAGATACGCAGTATTTT.

This clonotype occurred many times. The CDR3 coding sequence is TGTGCCAGCACCCAGATGGCAGATAATTCACCCCTCCACTTT. Translated: CASTQMADNSPLHF. This sequence joins TRBV7-9 and TRBJ1-6; no reliable D call. The germline gives CDR1 SEHNR, CDR2 FQNEAQ (reference sequence). The CDR3 loop spans 14 amino acids. The V and J ends lost 7 bases and 5 bases respectively, with 12 bases between them.

This clonotype was detected ten times or more. This sequence joins TRBV10-3 and TRBJ2-5, with D perhaps being TRBD1 or TRBD2 (5 bases each). The CDR3 covers 15 residues. V gave up 3 bases and J gave up 5 bases, with 16 bases separating them. Germline CDR1 reads ENHRY; CDR2 reads SYGVKD. CDR3 sequence reads: CAISEGTVGWETQYF. DNA of the CDR3: TGTGCCATCAGTGAAGGGACCGTCGGATGGGAGACCCAGTACTTC.

This clonotype was seen ten or more times. The J gene is TRBJ1-6, the V gene TRBV18; possibly TRBD1 for D (5 bases). Germline V gene data show CDR1 as KGHSH and CDR2 as LQKENI. The CDR3 totals 15 residues. V lost 4 bases to trimming and J lost 9 bases, with 16 bases between them. The CDR3 loop is CASSRDVVGSSPLHF. In DNA form, the CDR3 reads TGTGCCAGCTCACGGGACGTAGTCGGAAGTTCACCCCTCCACTTT.

A word on this clonotype: One end of the junction does not line up with germline, which may come from a read error. The chain uses TRBV3-1 and TRBJ2-7; D not resolved. CDR3 size: 12 residues. Germline V gives CDR1 LGHDT, CDR2 YNNKEL (reference sequence). CDR3 coding DNA: TGTACCAGCAGCCCCCAAACCTACGAGCAGTACTTC. Translation: CTSSPQTYEQYF.

The table lists this clonotype with many counts. The chain combines TRBV4-1 with TRBJ1-2; no clear D. Trimming left V 0 bases short and J 7 bases short, with 6 bases between. The CDR3 runs 12 residues. Germline V CDR1 and CDR2: MGHRA, YSYEKL. The CDR3 DNA follows: TGCGCCAGCAGCCAAGATGTCCGTGGCTACACCTTC. It encodes CASSQDVRGYTF.

The table lists this clonotype with many counts. The CDR3 nucleotides read TGTGCCAGCAGCTTAGATCTACAGGGATGGGGAACCGGGGAGCTGTTTTTT. It codes for CASSLDLQGWGTGELFF. The chain is built from TRBV11-2 and TRBJ2-2, with a tentative D call TRBD1 (6 bases). The germline V and J ends were trimmed by 0 bases and 5 bases, with 16 bases remaining between them. The CDR3 sequence is 17 residues long. Germline V gene lookup returns CDR1 SGHAT and CDR2 FQNNGV. Based on the CDR3 plus reference TRBV11-2 and TRBJ2-2, the full variable domain is EAGVAQSPRYKIIEKRQSVAFWCNPISGHATLYWYQQILGQGPKLLIQFQNNGVVDDSQLPKDRFSAERLKGVDSTLKIQPAKLEDSAVYLCASSLDLQGWGTGELFFGEGSRLTVL.